This T cell receptor (beta chain) was retrieved from a study of blood T cell repertoires in COVID-19. Sequencing used immunoSEQ multiplex PCR; TCRdb keeps in-frame clones, though not all of them. The table has roughly 230,000 clones, 65% to 85% seen once. V was shortened by 4 bases and J by 3 bases, with 12 bases between the two germline ends. The CDR3 is 14 residues long. Germline CDR1 and CDR2: MGHRA and YSYEKL. This clone was seen a handful of times. The sequenced sample was PBMCs or T cells enriched from blood (not recorded which). This receptor was obtained from a woman aged 60-70 years who had recovered from COVID-19. The chain links TRBV4-1 to TRBJ1-1; a weak D match, TRBD1 (5 bases). The CDR3 nucleotides are TGCGCCAGCAGCCCTGGACATACGGACACTGAAGCTTTCTTT. Translated: CASSPGHTDTEAFF.